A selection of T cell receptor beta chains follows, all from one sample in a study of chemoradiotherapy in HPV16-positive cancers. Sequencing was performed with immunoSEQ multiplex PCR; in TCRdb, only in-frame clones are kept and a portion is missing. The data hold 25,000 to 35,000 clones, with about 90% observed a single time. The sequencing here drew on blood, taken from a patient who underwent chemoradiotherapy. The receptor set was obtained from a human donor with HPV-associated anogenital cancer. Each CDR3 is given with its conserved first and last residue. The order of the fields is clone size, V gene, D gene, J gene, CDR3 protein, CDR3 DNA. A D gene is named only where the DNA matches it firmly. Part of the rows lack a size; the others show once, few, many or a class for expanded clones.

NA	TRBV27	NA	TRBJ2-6	CASSLSGTVSGANVLTF	TGTGCCAGCAGTTTATCCGGGACGGTTTCTGGGGCCAACGTCCTGACTTTC
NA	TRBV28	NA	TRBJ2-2	CASSRPVDYTGELFF	TGTGCCAGCAGCCGACCCGTAGACTATACCGGGGAGCTGTTTTTT
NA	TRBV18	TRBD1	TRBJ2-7	CASSPRQGYEQYF	TGTGCCAGCTCACCACGACAGGGATACGAGCAGTACTTC
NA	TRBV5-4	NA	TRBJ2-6	CASSLEVPGANVLTF	TGTGCCAGCAGCTTGGAAGTCCCTGGGGCCAACGTCCTGACTTTC
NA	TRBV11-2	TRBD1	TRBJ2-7	CASSPNRGGYEQYF	TGTGCCAGCAGCCCCAACAGGGGCGGGTACGAGCAGTACTTC
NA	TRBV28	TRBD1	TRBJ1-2	CASSKTRGRAVGYTF	TGTGCCAGCAGTAAAACAAGGGGGCGCGCGGTAGGCTACACCTTC
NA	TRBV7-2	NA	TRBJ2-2	CASSLVDRANTGELFF	TGTGCCAGCAGCTTAGTCGACAGAGCGAACACCGGGGAGCTGTTTTTT
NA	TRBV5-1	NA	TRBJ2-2	CASSLGLNTGELFF	TGCGCCAGCAGCTTGGGACTTAACACCGGGGAGCTGTTTTTT
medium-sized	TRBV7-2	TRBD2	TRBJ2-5	CASSSPGLADLQETQYF	TGTGCCAGCAGCTCTCCGGGACTAGCGGACCTCCAAGAGACCCAGTACTTC
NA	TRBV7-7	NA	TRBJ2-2	CASSLSLRQNTGELFF	TGTGCTAGCAGCTTAAGTTTGCGCCAGAACACCGGGGAGCTGTTTTTT
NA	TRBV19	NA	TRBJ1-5	CASSIRTADSNQPQHF	TGTGCCAGTAGTATAAGGACAGCAGATAGCAATCAGCCCCAGCATTTT
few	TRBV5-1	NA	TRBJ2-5	CASSDSGTRETQYF	TGCGCCAGCAGCGACTCCGGGACGCGGGAGACCCAGTACTTC
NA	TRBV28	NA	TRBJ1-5	CASGTGSNQPQHF	TGTGCCAGCGGGACGGGGAGCAATCAGCCCCAGCATTTT
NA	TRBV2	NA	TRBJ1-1	CASRRGGVMNTEAFF	TGTGCCAGCAGAAGAGGGGGTGTGATGAACACTGAAGCTTTCTTT
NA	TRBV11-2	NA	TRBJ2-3	CASSYPGGTDTQYF	TGTGCCAGCAGCTACCCAGGGGGCACAGATACGCAGTATTTT
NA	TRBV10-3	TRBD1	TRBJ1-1	CAISPGTGDTEAFF	TGTGCCATCAGTCCCGGGACAGGAGACACTGAAGCTTTCTTT
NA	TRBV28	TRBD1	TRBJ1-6	CASSAAYRGESPLHF	TGTGCCAGCAGTGCGGCCTACAGGGGGGAATCACCCCTCCACTTT
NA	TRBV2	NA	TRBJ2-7	CASSGRISYEQYF	TGTGCCAGCAGTGGACGGATCTCCTACGAGCAGTACTTC
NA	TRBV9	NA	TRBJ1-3	CASSVVPDSGNTIYF	TGTGCCAGCAGCGTAGTTCCAGACTCTGGAAACACCATATATTTT
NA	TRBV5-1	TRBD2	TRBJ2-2	CASSLAGGRNTGELFF	TGCGCCAGCAGCTTGGCCGGGGGGAGAAACACCGGGGAGCTGTTTTTT
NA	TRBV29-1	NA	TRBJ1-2	CSVEEGRDNYGYTF	TGCAGCGTTGAGGAGGGAAGGGATAACTATGGCTACACCTTC
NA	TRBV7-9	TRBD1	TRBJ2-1	CASSFTHTGAPYNEQFF	TGTGCCAGCAGCTTTACACACACAGGGGCGCCTTACAATGAGCAGTTCTTC
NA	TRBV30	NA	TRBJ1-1	CAWSFQGSTEAFF	TGTGCCTGGAGTTTTCAGGGGAGCACTGAAGCTTTCTTT
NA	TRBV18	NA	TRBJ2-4	CASSPGGNIQYF	TGTGCCAGCTCACCAGGGGGAAACATTCAGTACTTC
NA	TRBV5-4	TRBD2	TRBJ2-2	CASSNTGGGYTGELFF	TGTGCCAGCAGCAACACTGGCGGGGGATACACCGGGGAGCTGTTTTTT
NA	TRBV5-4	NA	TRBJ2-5	CASSLDRRQETQYF	TGTGCCAGCAGCTTGGACAGGCGCCAAGAGACCCAGTACTTC
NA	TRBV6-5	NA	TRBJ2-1	CASSYSTAADEQFF	TGTGCCAGCAGTTACTCGACGGCGGCAGATGAGCAGTTCTTC
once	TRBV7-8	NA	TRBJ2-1	CASSLATGEQTYNEQFF	TGTGCCAGCAGCTTAGCTACGGGAGAACAAACCTACAATGAGCAGTTCTTC
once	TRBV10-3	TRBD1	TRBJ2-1	CAISESPPDRADNEQFF	TGTGCCATCAGTGAGTCTCCTCCCGACAGGGCGGACAATGAGCAGTTCTTC
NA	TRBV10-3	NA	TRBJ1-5	CAISVGDGQPQHF	TGTGCCATCAGTGTGGGGGACGGTCAGCCCCAGCATTTT
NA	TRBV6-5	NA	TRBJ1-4	CASRHRPSEGEKLFF	TGTGCCAGCAGACACCGTCCGTCCGAAGGGGAAAAACTGTTTTTT
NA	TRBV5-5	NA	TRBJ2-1	CASEITGTPEQFF	TGTGCCAGCGAGATCACCGGGACACCAGAGCAGTTCTTC
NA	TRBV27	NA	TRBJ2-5	CASSLSQETQYF	TGTGCCAGCAGTTTATCACAGGAGACCCAGTACTTC
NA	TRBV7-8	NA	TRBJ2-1	CASSLEVSYNEQFF	TGTGCCAGCAGCTTAGAGGTCTCCTACAATGAGCAGTTCTTC
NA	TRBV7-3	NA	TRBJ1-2	CASSAQGGHGYTF	TGTGCCAGCAGCGCGCAGGGAGGGCATGGCTACACCTTC
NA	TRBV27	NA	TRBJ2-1	CASSLGTTRNEQFF	TGTGCCAGCAGTTTAGGGACCACGAGGAATGAGCAGTTCTTC
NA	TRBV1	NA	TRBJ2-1	CTSSQDPLAEGISSYNEQFF	TGCACCAGCAGCCAAGATCCCCTAGCGGAAGGAATTAGCTCCTACAATGAGCAGTTCTTC
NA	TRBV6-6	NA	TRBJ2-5	CASSYSMGGTQYF	TGTGCCAGCAGTTACTCGATGGGGGGGACCCAGTACTTC
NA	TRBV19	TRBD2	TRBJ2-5	CASSIDGASGGALMETQYF	TGTGCCAGTAGTATAGATGGGGCTAGCGGGGGGGCTTTGATGGAGACCCAGTACTTC
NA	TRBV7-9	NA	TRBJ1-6	CASSSQGLYNSPLHF	TGTGCCAGCAGCTCCCAGGGCCTATATAATTCACCCCTCCACTTT